The 30 T cell receptor beta chains presented below share a single source sample, sequenced in a study of blood T cell repertoires in COVID-19. The method was immunoSEQ multiplex PCR; TCRdb's version includes in-frame clones alone and lacks a portion of them. The sample records about 160,000 clones, over 70% being singletons. The sequenced material came from peripheral blood. All receptors derive from a woman of 80 years or more with active or convalescent COVID-19.

The V call is TRBV6-5, the J call TRBJ2-7; 10 positions match TRBD1. Germline V gives CDR1 MNHEY, CDR2 SVGAGI. This CDR3 has 15 amino acids. The V segment lost 0 bases and the J segment 7 bases; nucleotides outside the gene matches: 6. The CDR3 reads CASSYSRQGAGEQYF. The DNA for the CDR3 is TGTGCCAGCAGTTACTCAAGACAGGGGGCAGGGGAGCAGTACTTC.

The V gene is TRBV7-8, the J gene TRBJ1-3; D is undetermined. The CDR3 runs to 15 residues. Germline assignment: CDR1 SGHVS and CDR2 FQNEAQ. V was pared by 5 bases and J by 0 bases, with 11 bases between. CDR3 DNA: TGTGCCAGCAGCCCCGGGGTGTCCTCTGGAAACACCATATATTTT. Translating gives CASSPGVSSGNTIYF.

This clone was picked up a small number of times. The chain has TRBV4-3 and TRBJ2-2, with TRBD2 as a possible D gene (5 bases). Germline V gene data show CDR1 as LGHNA and CDR2 as YSLEER. Trimming shortened V by 0 bases and J by 7 bases, and 12 bases separated the two germline ends. There are 15 residues in the CDR3. The CDR3 spells CASSQDTTGYGELFF. The CDR3 DNA sequence: TGCGCCAGCAGCCAAGATACCACGGGGTACGGGGAGCTGTTTTTT.

The CDR3 sequence is CASSESGNYGYTF. DNA of the CDR3: TGTGCCAGCAGTGAATCAGGGAACTATGGCTACACCTTC. The chain combines TRBV25-1 with TRBJ1-2; TRBD1 might be the D (5 bases). Germline lookup yields CDR1 MGHDK and CDR2 SYGVNS. V was pared by 1 base and J by 2 bases, with 5 bases between. This CDR3 comprises 13 residues.

The V call is TRBV6-2 or TRBV6-3, the J call TRBJ2-7; D is perhaps TRBD2 (5 bases). Germline assignment: CDR1 MNHEY and CDR2 SVGEGT. V dropped 6 bases and J dropped 12 bases, with 15 bases sitting between them. The CDR3 consists of 11 residues. CDR3 coding DNA: TGTGCCAGCAGCCCCGGGATTTGGCTGTACTTC. It specifies CASSPGIWLYF.

The genes are TRBV5-1 and TRBJ1-5, with TRBD1 matching over 7 bases. This CDR3 region has 16 residues. After removal of 0 bases from V and 1 base from J, the junction contained 4 bases not matched to a gene. Germline-derived CDR1 and CDR2 are SGHRS and YFSETQ. The CDR3 DNA sequence: TGCGCCAGCAGCTTGGGAGGGGGCGGAAGCAATCAGCCCCAGCATTTT. It is translated as CASSLGGGGSNQPQHF.

The rearrangement links TRBV3-1 (or the pseudogene TRBV3-2) to TRBJ1-6, with D unclear. Per the germline V gene, CDR1 is LGHDT and CDR2 is YNNKEL (reference sequence). The CDR3 runs 14 residues. V was trimmed by 1 base and J by 8 bases, leaving 9 bases between them. The CDR3 loop is CASSQGRYDSPLHF. In DNA, the CDR3 is TGTGCCAGCAGCCAAGGGAGATACGATTCACCCCTCCACTTT.

The V gene is TRBV7-9, the J gene TRBJ2-7; 9 nucleotides line up with TRBD2. The CDR3 sequence is 15 residues long. CDR1 is SEHNR and CDR2 is FQNEAQ in the germline V gene (reference sequence). V was pared by 0 bases and J by 3 bases, with 3 bases of the junction left unmatched. CDR3 sequence: CASSLAQAGGYEQYF. CDR3 nucleotide sequence: TGTGCCAGCAGCTTAGCTCAAGCGGGGGGCTACGAGCAGTACTTC.

The rearrangement joins TRBV6-5 to TRBJ1-1; perhaps TRBD1 as D (5 bases). CDR3 size: 14 residues. Germline loops: CDR1 MNHEY, CDR2 SVGAGI. Trimming cost V 4 bases and J 5 bases, with 14 bases left between them. The CDR3 bases are TGTGCCAGCAGTTCAAGGGGAGGAGGAACTGAAGCTTTCTTT. Its protein is CASSSRGGGTEAFF.

This chain's CDR3 is CASSSLDRGEQYF. DNA for the CDR3: TGCGCCAGCAGCTCGTTAGACAGGGGCGAGCAGTACTTC. This chain links TRBV5-1 with TRBJ2-7, with 8 positions matching TRBD1. This CDR3 comprises 13 residues. V lost 3 bases and J lost 6; bases outside the gene matches: 5. CDR1 SGHRS and CDR2 YFSETQ come from the germline V gene. The full variable domain, in which reference TRBV5-1 and TRBJ2-7 provide the parts outside the CDR3, is KAGVTQTPRYLIKTRGQQVTLSCSPISGHRSVSWYQQTPGQGLQFLFEYFSETQRNKGNFPGRFSGRQFSNSRSEMNVSTLELGDSALYLCASSSLDRGEQYFGPGTRLTVT.

The rearrangement joins TRBV9 to TRBJ2-2; 8 bases are a match to TRBD1. The CDR3 contains 15 residues. Germline V lookup: CDR1 SGDLS, CDR2 YYNGEE. V gave up 3 bases and J gave up 4 bases; unmatched junction bases: 5. The CDR3 nucleotides are TGTGCCAGCAGCGGGGACAGGCGTGGCACCGGGGAGCTGTTTTTT. Translation gives CASSGDRRGTGELFF.

This clone was counted once. The gene calls are TRBV4-2 and TRBJ2-7, with a weak D call TRBD2 (6 bases). The CDR3 consists of 15 residues. V was cut by 0 bases and J by 3 bases, with 12 bases left in between. Germline V gene lookup returns CDR1 LGHNA and CDR2 YNFKEQ. The DNA of the CDR3 is TGTGCCAGCAGCCAAGATCCCGGGGAGGACTACGAGCAGTACTTC. Amino acids: CASSQDPGEDYEQYF.

The gene calls are TRBV11-2 and TRBJ2-2; D call uncertain. V dropped 5 bases and J dropped 7 bases, with 11 bases sitting between them. The germline V gene has CDR1 SGHAT and CDR2 FQNNGV. The CDR3 consists of 13 residues. This CDR3 is CASSRDSLGELFF. CDR3 sequence (DNA): TGTGCCAGCAGCCGAGATAGTCTCGGGGAGCTGTTTTTT.

The chain employs TRBV11-3 and TRBJ2-1, with a weak D call TRBD1 (7 bases). CDR3 size: 12 residues. Germline lookup yields CDR1 SGHNT and CDR2 YENEEA. The CDR3 loop reads CATRGDTNEQFF. The CDR3 region has the DNA TGTGCTACCAGGGGGGACACCAATGAGCAGTTCTTC.

V gene TRBV19 combines with J gene TRBJ2-1; TRBD1 matches 7 bases. The CDR3 contains 15 residues. Germline-derived CDR1 and CDR2 are LNHDA and SQIVND (reference sequence). V gave up 7 bases and J gave up 2 bases; unmatched junction bases: 8. Here the CDR3 DNA reads TGTGCCAGTATGAAGGGGACAGTAACCTACAATGAGCAGTTCTTC. Protein: CASMKGTVTYNEQFF.

The chain couples TRBV10-2 to TRBJ1-2; D unclear. Germline V gene sequence: CDR1 WSHSY, CDR2 SAAADI. The CDR3 runs to 13 residues. V was clipped by 2 bases and J by 4 bases, with 8 bases between them. The CDR3 spells CASSEEGFYGYTF. The CDR3 DNA reads TGCGCCAGCAGTGAGGAGGGATTCTATGGCTACACCTTC.

A single count supports this clone. The CDR3 reads CASSLGRQSSYNEQFF. CDR3 coding DNA: TGTGCCAGCAGCTTAGGGCGACAGAGCTCCTACAATGAGCAGTTCTTC. This rearrangement joins TRBV11-2 to TRBJ2-1; D might be TRBD1 (5 bases). V lost 1 base, J lost 0 bases, and 10 bases lay in between. The CDR3 is 16 residues long. Germline assignment: CDR1 SGHAT and CDR2 FQNNGV.

This chain links TRBV7-2 with TRBJ1-4, with D perhaps matching TRBD1 (6 bases). CDR1 is SGHTA, CDR2 FQGNSA, per germline. The V end lost 5 bases, the J end lost 3 bases, and 13 bases lay between the germline ends. This CDR3 spans 15 amino acids. The CDR3 DNA is TGTGCCAGCAGCGACCAGGGGATGGCTAATGAAAAACTGTTTTTT. Its protein is CASSDQGMANEKLFF.

The V gene is TRBV3-1 (or the pseudogene TRBV3-2), the J gene TRBJ2-3; D is perhaps TRBD2 (6 bases). Trimming left V 3 bases short and J 0 bases short, with 16 bases between. Looked up from germline, CDR1 is LGHDT and CDR2 is YNNKEL (reference sequence). This CDR3 region has 17 residues. In DNA form, the CDR3 reads TGTGCCAGCAGCCACAGGTTAGCGGAGACTAGCACAGATACGCAGTATTTT. It is translated as CASSHRLAETSTDTQYF.

V is TRBV5-8 and J is TRBJ1-4, with D tentatively TRBD1 (5 bases). The CDR3 consists of 15 residues. CDR1 and CDR2 from the germline V gene are SGHTS and YDEGEE. V shed 4 bases and J shed 6 bases, with 16 bases lying between them. DNA for the CDR3: TGTGCCAGCAGCCCGGGGACGGGAGGCTATGAAAAACTGTTTTTT. Amino acids: CASSPGTGGYEKLFF.

The J gene is TRBJ1-1, the V gene TRBV27; D is possibly TRBD1 (6 bases). The CDR3 length is 17 residues. V was shortened by 5 bases and J by 1 base, with 20 bases between the two germline ends. Germline lookup yields CDR1 MNHEY and CDR2 SMNVEV (reference sequence). Here the CDR3 DNA reads TGTGCCAGCAGTCCAAGAGGGGGGGCGAGGGGGAACACTGAAGCTTTCTTT. It is translated as CASSPRGGARGNTEAFF.

V is TRBV5-1 and J is TRBJ2-5, with D perhaps TRBD2 (6 bases). The CDR3 covers 11 residues. Trimming stripped 6 bases from V and 4 bases from J, with 7 bases between. Per germline, CDR1 SGHRS and CDR2 YFSETQ. The CDR3: CASMGGETQYF. CDR3 nucleotides: TGCGCCAGCATGGGGGGAGAGACCCAGTACTTC.

CDR3 in amino acids: CASSPRTSTDTQYF. In DNA form, the CDR3 reads TGTGCCAGCAGCCCCCGGACTAGCACAGATACGCAGTATTTT. The rearrangement uses TRBV9 and TRBJ2-3; D possibly corresponds to TRBD2 (5 bases). Germline assignment: CDR1 SGDLS and CDR2 YYNGEE. The CDR3 extends over 14 amino acids. V was cut by 4 bases and J by 0 bases, with 9 bases left in between.

This chain joins TRBV30 and TRBJ2-6; D is possibly TRBD2 (5 bases). Germline assignment: CDR1 GTSNPN and CDR2 SVGIG (reference sequence). CDR3 length equals 14 residues. Trimming shortened V by 2 bases and J by 2 bases, and 7 bases separated the two germline ends. CDR3 DNA: TGTGCCTGGAGTCGGGGTACTGGGGCCAACGTCCTGACTTTC. Residues: CAWSRGTGANVLTF. Supplemented by reference TRBV30 and TRBJ2-6, the full variable domain reads SQTIHQWPATLVQPVGSPLSLECTVEGTSNPNLYWYRQAAGRGLQLLFYSVGIGQISSEVPQNLSASRPQDRQFILSSKKLLLSDSGFYLCAWSRGTGANVLTFGAGSRLTVL.

The chain recombines TRBV19 with TRBJ1-1; D unresolved. The CDR3 spans 12 residues. Germline values: CDR1 LNHDA, CDR2 SQIVND (reference sequence). Deletions cut 7 bases from V and 1 base from J, with 7 bases between. This CDR3 is CASTLANTEAFF. CDR3 bases: TGTGCCAGTACCTTAGCGAACACTGAAGCTTTCTTT.

The V gene is TRBV7-9, the J gene TRBJ1-5; a weak D match, TRBD1 (5 bases). The germline V gene encodes CDR1 SEHNR and CDR2 FQNEAQ (reference sequence). Trimming pared 5 bases from V and 11 bases from J, leaving 13 bases between. CDR3 length: 12 amino acids. This chain's CDR3 is CASSDTGGTQHF. Written as DNA, the CDR3 is TGTGCCAGCAGCGATACTGGGGGGACCCAGCATTTT.

The chain joins TRBV2 to TRBJ2-3, with 7 nucleotides matching TRBD1. The length of the CDR3 is 17 residues. The V gene end was trimmed by 6 bases and the J gene end by 5 bases; junction bases not matched to a gene: 17. From germline, CDR1 is SNHLY and CDR2 FYNNEI. CDR3 DNA: TGTGCCAGCAGCGATTTGAGACAGGGCCCTCAAAAAGATACGCAGTATTTT. Translation gives CASSDLRQGPQKDTQYF.

The V and J genes are TRBV2 and TRBJ1-4, with TRBD1 as a possible D gene (5 bases). The CDR3 contains 13 residues. Trimming pared 4 bases from V and 8 bases from J, leaving 11 bases between. Germline assignment: CDR1 SNHLY and CDR2 FYNNEI. The CDR3 nucleotides read TGTGCCAGCAGTGTAGGGGTTACGGAAAAACTGTTTTTT. Protein sequence: CASSVGVTEKLFF.

This sequence joins TRBV6-2 or TRBV6-3 and TRBJ1-1; 7 bases match TRBD1. V shed 4 bases, J shed 2 bases, and the junction held 7 bases outside the gene matches. Germline V gene data show CDR1 as MNHEY and CDR2 as SVGEGT. CDR3 length equals 15 residues. CDR3: CASSSQTGINTEAFF. In nucleotides, the CDR3 is TGTGCCAGCAGTTCTCAGACAGGGATAAACACTGAAGCTTTCTTT.

This sequence joins TRBV5-4 and TRBJ1-1; 8 bases match TRBD1. With 1 base clipped from V and 7 bases from J, the junction kept 6 bases outside the gene matches. CDR3 length equals 14 residues. Germline lookup yields CDR1 SGHNT and CDR2 YYREEE (reference sequence). The chain's CDR3 is CASSLSQGAYEAFF. The DNA of the CDR3 is TGTGCCAGCAGCTTGAGCCAGGGGGCGTATGAAGCTTTCTTT.